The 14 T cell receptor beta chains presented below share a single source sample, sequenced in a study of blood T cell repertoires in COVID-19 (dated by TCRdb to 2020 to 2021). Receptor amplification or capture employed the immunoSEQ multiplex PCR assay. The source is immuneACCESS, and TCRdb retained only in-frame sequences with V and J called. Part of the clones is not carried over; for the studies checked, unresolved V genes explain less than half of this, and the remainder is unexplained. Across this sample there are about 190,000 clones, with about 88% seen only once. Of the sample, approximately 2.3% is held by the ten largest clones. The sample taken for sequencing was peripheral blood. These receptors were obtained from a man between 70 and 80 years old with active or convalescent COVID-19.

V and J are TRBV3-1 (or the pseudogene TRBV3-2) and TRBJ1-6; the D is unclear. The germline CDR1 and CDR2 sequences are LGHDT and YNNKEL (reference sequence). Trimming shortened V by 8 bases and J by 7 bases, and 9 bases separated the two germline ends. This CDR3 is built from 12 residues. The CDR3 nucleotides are TGTGCCAGCGAGGGTAGGAATTCACCCCTCCACTTT. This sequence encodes CASEGRNSPLHF.

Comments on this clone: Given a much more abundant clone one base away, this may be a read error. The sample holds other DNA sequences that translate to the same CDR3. CDR3 amino acids: CASSFPPGTGGKSGELFF. Written as DNA, the CDR3 is TGTGCCAGCAGTTTTCCCCCCGGGACAGGAGGAAAGAGCGGGGAGCTGTTTTTT. The genes are TRBV28 and TRBJ2-2; TRBD1 matches 8 bases. CDR3 length equals 18 residues. With 3 bases clipped from V and 7 bases from J, the junction kept 16 bases outside the gene matches. Per the germline V gene, CDR1 is MDHEN and CDR2 is SYDVKM.

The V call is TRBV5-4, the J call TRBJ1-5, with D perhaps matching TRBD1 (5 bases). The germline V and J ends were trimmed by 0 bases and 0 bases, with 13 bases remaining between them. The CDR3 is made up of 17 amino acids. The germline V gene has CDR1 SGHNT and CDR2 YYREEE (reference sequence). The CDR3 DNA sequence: TGTGCCAGCAGCTTGGGGCCGGGGGTAAATAGCAATCAGCCCCAGCATTTT. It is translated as CASSLGPGVNSNQPQHF.

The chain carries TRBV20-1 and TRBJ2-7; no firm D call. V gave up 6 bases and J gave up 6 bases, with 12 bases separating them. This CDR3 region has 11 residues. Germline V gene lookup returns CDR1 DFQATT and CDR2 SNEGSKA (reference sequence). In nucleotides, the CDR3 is TGCAGTGCCCCAGGTCCCCGCGAGCAGTACTTC. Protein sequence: CSAPGPREQYF.

The CDR3 DNA follows: TGTGCCAGTGGATCGACAGGGACTAGCACAGATACGCAGTATTTT. Translated, it gives CASGSTGTSTDTQYF. The chain has TRBV19 and TRBJ2-3, with D possibly matching TRBD1 (7 bases). The germline V gene has CDR1 LNHDA and CDR2 SQIVND (reference sequence). The CDR3 spans 15 residues. Deletions cut 8 bases from V and 0 bases from J, with 15 bases between.

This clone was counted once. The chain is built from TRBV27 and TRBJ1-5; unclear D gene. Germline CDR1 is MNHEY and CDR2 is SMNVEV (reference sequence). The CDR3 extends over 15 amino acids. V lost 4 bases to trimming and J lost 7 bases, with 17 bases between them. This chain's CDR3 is CASSSRSGIYQPQHF. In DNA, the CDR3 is TGTGCCAGCAGTTCCCGTTCGGGTATCTACCAGCCCCAGCATTTT.

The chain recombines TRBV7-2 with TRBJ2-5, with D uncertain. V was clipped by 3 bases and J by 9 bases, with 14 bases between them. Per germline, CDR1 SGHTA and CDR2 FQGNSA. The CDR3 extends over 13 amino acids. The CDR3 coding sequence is TGTGCCAGCAGCTTGAGCCCCGAGGCGGCCCAGTACTTC. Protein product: CASSLSPEAAQYF.

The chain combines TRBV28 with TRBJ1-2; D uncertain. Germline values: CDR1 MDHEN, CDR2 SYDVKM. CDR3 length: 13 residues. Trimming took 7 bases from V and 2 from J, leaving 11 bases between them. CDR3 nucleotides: TGTGCCAGCAAAATTCCGACAAACTATGGCTACACCTTC. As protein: CASKIPTNYGYTF.

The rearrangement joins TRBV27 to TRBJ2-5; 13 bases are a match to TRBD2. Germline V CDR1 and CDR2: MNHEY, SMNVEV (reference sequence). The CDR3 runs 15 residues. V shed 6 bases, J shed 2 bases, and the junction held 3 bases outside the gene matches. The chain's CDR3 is CASRRLAGGQETQYF. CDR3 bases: TGTGCCAGCAGGAGACTAGCGGGGGGACAAGAGACCCAGTACTTC.

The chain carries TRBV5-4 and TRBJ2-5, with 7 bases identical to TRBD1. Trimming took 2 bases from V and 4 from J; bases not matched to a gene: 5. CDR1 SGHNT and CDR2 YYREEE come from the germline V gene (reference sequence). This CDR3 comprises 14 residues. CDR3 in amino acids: CASSLGGSGETQYF. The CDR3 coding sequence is TGTGCCAGCAGCTTAGGGGGCTCTGGAGAGACCCAGTACTTC.

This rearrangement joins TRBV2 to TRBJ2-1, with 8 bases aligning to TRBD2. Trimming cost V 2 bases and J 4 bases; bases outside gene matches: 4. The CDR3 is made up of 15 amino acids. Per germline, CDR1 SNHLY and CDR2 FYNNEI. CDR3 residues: CASSETSGGYNEQFF. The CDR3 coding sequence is TGTGCCAGCAGTGAAACAAGCGGGGGATACAATGAGCAGTTCTTC.

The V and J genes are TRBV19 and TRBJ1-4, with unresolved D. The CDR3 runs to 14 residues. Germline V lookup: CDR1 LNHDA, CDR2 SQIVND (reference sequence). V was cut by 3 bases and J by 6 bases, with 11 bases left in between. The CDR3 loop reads CASSISVLDEKLFF. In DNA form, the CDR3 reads TGTGCCAGTAGTATCTCTGTTCTCGATGAAAAACTGTTTTTT.

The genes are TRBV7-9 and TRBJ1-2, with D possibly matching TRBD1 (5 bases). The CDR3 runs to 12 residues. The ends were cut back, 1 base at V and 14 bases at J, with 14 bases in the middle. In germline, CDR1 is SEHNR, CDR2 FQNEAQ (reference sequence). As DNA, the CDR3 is TGTGCCAGCAGCTTAGAAGTACGGGGGGAGACCTTC. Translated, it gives CASSLEVRGETF.

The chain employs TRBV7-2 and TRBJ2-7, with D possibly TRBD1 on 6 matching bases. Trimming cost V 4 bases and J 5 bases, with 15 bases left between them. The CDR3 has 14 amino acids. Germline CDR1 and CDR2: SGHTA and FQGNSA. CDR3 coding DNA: TGTGCCAGCAGCTCTACAGGGACCTTTGACGAGCAGTACTTC. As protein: CASSSTGTFDEQYF. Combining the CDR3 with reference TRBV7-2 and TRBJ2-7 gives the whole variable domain GAGVSQSPSNKVTEKGKDVELRCDPISGHTALYWYRQSLGQGLEFLIYFQGNSAPDKSGLPSDRFSAERTGGSVSTLTIQRTQQEDSAVYLCASSSTGTFDEQYFGPGTRLTVT.